The sequence of this T cell receptor beta chain was determined in a study of tissue T cells after allogeneic stem cell transplantation. General study points: Anatomically similar tissues had similar TCR repertoires within each patient.

On this clone itself: Its cognate antigen is unknown.

The CDR3 consists of 13 residues. Looked up from germline, CDR1 is SGDLS and CDR2 is YYNGEE. The J segment lost 6 bases and the V segment lost 7 bases, leaving 7 bases of the junction unmatched. The protocol was immunoSEQ multiplex PCR, while the TCRdb copy is restricted to in-frame clones and leaves out a portion. This sample has 200 to 250 clones, with about 72% found just once. Steroid-refractory graft-versus-host disease after allogeneic hematopoietic cell transplant qualified adults for prospective research-autopsy enrollment. The genes are TRBV9 and TRBJ1-2; TRBD1 matches 9 bases. The starting material was rectal tissue, obtained at autopsy. The TCR was taken from a male patient at least 60 years old with steroid-refractory graft-versus-host disease after an allogeneic stem cell transplant. Some T cells may be transferred from the graft donor. The CDR3 nucleotides read TGTGCCAGCGGAGAGGACAGGGGAGATGGCTACACCTTC. Its protein is CASGEDRGDGYTF.